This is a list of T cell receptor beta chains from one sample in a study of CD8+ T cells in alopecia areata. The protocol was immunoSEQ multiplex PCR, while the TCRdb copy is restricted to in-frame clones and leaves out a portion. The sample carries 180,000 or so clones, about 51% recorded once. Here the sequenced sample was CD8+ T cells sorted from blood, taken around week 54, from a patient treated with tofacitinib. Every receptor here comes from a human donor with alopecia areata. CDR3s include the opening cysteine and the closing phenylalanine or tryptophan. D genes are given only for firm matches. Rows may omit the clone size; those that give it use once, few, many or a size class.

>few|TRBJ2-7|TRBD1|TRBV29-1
TGCAGCGTCGGGGACAGGGGTTACGAGCAGTACTTC
CSVGDRGYEQYF
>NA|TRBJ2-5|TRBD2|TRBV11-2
TGTGCCAGCAGCTTAGATCAACTAGCGGGGGCTCAAGAGACCCAGTACTTC
CASSLDQLAGAQETQYF
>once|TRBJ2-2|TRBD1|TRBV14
TGTGCCAGCAGCCAGACAGGGCCCGGGGAGCTGTTTTTT
CASSQTGPGELFF
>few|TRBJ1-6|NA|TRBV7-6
TGTGCCAGCAGCTTAGACCCGGCCTTAGGCTCCTATAATTCACCCCTCCACTTT
CASSLDPALGSYNSPLHF
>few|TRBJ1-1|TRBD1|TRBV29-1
TGCAGCGCGGGACAGGGGGCGACGAAGCCAGACACTGAAGCTTTCTTT
CSAGQGATKPDTEAFF
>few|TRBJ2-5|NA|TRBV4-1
TGCGCCAGCAGCCAAGACGGGGAAGAGACCCAGTACTTC
CASSQDGEETQYF
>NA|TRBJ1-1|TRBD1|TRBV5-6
TGTGCCAGCAGCTTGGACAGGGGAGACACTGAAGCTTTCTTT
CASSLDRGDTEAFF
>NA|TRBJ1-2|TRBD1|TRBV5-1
TGCGCCAGCAGCTTGGAACTAGGGACAGGCGGTGGCTACACCTTC
CASSLELGTGGGYTF
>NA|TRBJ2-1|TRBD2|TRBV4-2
TGTGCCAGCAGCCCGCGGAGCGGGGGGCAAATAAATGAGCAGTTCTTC
CASSPRSGGQINEQFF
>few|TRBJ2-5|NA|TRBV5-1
TGCGCCAGCAGCCCGGGACTAGAGACCCAGTACTTC
CASSPGLETQYF
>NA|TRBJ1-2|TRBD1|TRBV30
TGTGCCTGGGCAAAGACAGGGTCCCATGGCTACACCTTC
CAWAKTGSHGYTF
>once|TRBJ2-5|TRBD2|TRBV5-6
TGTGCCAGCAGCTTCGAATTAGCGGGGTATGAGACCCAGTACTTC
CASSFELAGYETQYF
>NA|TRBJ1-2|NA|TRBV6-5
TGTGCCAGCAGTTACCGGGGCAGGGACTATGGCTACACCTTC
CASSYRGRDYGYTF
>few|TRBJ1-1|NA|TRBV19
TGTGCCAGTAGTAGTGGCAGAACCCAGAACAATGAAGCTTTCTTT
CASSSGRTQNNEAFF
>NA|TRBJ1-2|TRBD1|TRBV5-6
TGTGCCAGCAGCTTGCTAGGGGGCAGTGGCTACACCTTC
CASSLLGGSGYTF
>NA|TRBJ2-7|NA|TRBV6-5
TGTGCCAGCAGTTACTCCTCCGCCCTCTCCTACGAGCAGTACTTC
CASSYSSALSYEQYF
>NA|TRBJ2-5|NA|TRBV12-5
TGTGCTAGTGGTTTGTTCGCTAGTACAGAGACCCAGTACTTC
CASGLFASTETQYF
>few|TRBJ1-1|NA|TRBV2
TGTGCCAGCAGTGGGGAGGTGAACACTGAAGCTTTCTTT
CASSGEVNTEAFF
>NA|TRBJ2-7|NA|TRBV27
TGTGCCAGCAGTCCAGTCTACCCCTTCGAGCAGTACTTC
CASSPVYPFEQYF
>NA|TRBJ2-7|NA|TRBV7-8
TGTGCCAGCAGCGACCGGGACGGATTCTCCTACGAGCAGTACTTC
CASSDRDGFSYEQYF
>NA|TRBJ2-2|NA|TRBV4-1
TGCGCCAGCAGCCAAGAAGCCGCGTTCGGCACCGGGGAGCTGTTTTTT
CASSQEAAFGTGELFF
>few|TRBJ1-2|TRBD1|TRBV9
TGTGCCAGCAGCGTTCTTTCCGGGACAGGGAAGTTCGACTATGGCTACACCTTC
CASSVLSGTGKFDYGYTF
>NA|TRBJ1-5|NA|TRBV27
TGTGCCAGCAGTGACACAGGGAGCAATCAGCCCCAGCATTTT
CASSDTGSNQPQHF
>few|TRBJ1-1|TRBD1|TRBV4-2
TGTGCCAGCAGCCGGGACAGCCAAGGCACTGAAGCTTTCTTT
CASSRDSQGTEAFF
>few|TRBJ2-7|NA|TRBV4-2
TGTGCCAGCAGCCCCAGCTCCTCCTACGAGCAGTACTTC
CASSPSSSYEQYF
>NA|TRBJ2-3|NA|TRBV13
TGTGCCAGCGAAACTCGACTAGACGCAGATACGCAGTATTTT
CASETRLDADTQYF
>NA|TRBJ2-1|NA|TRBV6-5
TGTGCCAGCAGTTACTCGCAGGCGTTAAGTTACAATGAGCAGTTCTTC
CASSYSQALSYNEQFF
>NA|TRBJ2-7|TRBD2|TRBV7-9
TGTGCCAGCAGTCCCTCTAGCGGGGGGGATGGAGAGCAGTACTTC
CASSPSSGGDGEQYF
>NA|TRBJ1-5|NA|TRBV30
TGTGCCTGGAGTGTGGGGGGAGGTCAGCCCCAGCATTTT
CAWSVGGGQPQHF
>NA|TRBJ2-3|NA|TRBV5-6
TGTGCCAGCAGCTTGGGAGACAATCCCACAGATACGCAGTATTTT
CASSLGDNPTDTQYF
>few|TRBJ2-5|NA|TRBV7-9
TGTGCCAGCAGCTCAGGGGTAGAGGAGACCCAGTACTTC
CASSSGVEETQYF
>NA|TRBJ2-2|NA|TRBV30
TGTGCCTGGAGTGTTTTAGCGGTCGGGGAGCTGTTTTTT
CAWSVLAVGELFF
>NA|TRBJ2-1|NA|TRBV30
TGTGCCTGGAGTGTACGGGGGAATGAGCAGTTCTTC
CAWSVRGNEQFF
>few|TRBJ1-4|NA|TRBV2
TGTGCCAGCAGCGGGGACGTTCGTCAACCAACTAATGAAAAACTGTTTTTT
CASSGDVRQPTNEKLFF
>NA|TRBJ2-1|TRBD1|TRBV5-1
TGCGCCAGCAGCTGGGCGACAGGGTTGGGCAATGAGCAGTTCTTC
CASSWATGLGNEQFF
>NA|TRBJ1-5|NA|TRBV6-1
TGTGCCAGCACCCCCTGGGCGGAAAATCAGCCCCAGCATTTT
CASTPWAENQPQHF
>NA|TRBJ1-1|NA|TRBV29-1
TGCAGCGTTGAGGGGACACCGAACACTGAAGCTTTCTTT
CSVEGTPNTEAFF
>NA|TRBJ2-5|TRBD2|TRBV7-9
TGTGCCAGCAGGTTGGGCCGATGGGGGGGACCCAGAGAGACCCAGTACTTC
CASRLGRWGGPRETQYF
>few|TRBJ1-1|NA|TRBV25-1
TGTGCCAGCAGTGTCGGGACAGAAGCTTTCTTT
CASSVGTEAFF
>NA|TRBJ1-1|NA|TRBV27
TGTGCCAGCAGTTTATGGTGGGGGACTGAAGCTTTCTTT
CASSLWWGTEAFF
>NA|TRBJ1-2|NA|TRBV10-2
TGCGCCAGCAGTGAGGACAAAGGGTATGGCTACACCTTC
CASSEDKGYGYTF
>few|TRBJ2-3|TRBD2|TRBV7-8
TGTGCCAGCAGCCTGGGACTAGCGGGGGGTACCGATACGCAGTATTTT
CASSLGLAGGTDTQYF
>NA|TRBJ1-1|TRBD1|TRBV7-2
TGTGCCAGCAGCCAAAAACCCCGGGGACAGGGCAACGGTTTCTTT
CASSQKPRGQGNGFF
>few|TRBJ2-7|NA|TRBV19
TGTGCCAGTAGTCCCAGAGGGGGTCGGATCCACGAGCAGTACTTC
CASSPRGGRIHEQYF
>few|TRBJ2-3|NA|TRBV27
TGTGCCAGCAGTTCCCAGGACCGTCACACAGATACGCAGTATTTT
CASSSQDRHTDTQYF
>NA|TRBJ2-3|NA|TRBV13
TGTGCCAGCAGCTCCTCGACAGATACGCAGTATTTT
CASSSSTDTQYF
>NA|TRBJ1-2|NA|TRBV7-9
TGTGCCAGCAGCTTAGTCCGGCCCGGAGGGGGGCCAACTAACTATGGCTACACCTTC
CASSLVRPGGGPTNYGYTF
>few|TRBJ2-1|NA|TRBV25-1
TGTGCCAGCAGGTGGACGCATGAGCAGTTCTTC
CASRWTHEQFF
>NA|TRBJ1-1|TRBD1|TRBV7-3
TGTGCCAGCAGCTCAGATACAGGGGGCAATGAAGCTTTCTTT
CASSSDTGGNEAFF
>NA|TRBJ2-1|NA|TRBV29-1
TGCAGCGTTGTAAGACTTACTTTATACAATGAGCAGTTCTTC
CSVVRLTLYNEQFF
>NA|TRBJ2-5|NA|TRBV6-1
TGTGCCAGCAGTGAAATCTGGGGGAGGGGGCAAGAGACCCAGTACTTC
CASSEIWGRGQETQYF
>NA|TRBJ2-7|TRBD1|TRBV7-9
TGTGCCAGCAGCCTACCGGGACAGGCGATCTACGAGCAGTACTTC
CASSLPGQAIYEQYF
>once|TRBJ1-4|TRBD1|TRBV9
TGTGCCAGCAGCGCCGACAGGGGGGCTAATGAAAAACTGTTTTTT
CASSADRGANEKLFF
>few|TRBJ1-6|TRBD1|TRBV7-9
TGTGCCAGCAGCTTAGCGCTTCGGGACAGTAATTCACCCCTCCACTTT
CASSLALRDSNSPLHF
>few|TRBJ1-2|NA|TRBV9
TGTGCCAGCAGCGGGAGGGACGGGATCGAGTGGTATGGCTACACCTTC
CASSGRDGIEWYGYTF
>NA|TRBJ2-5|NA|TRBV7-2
TGTGCCAGCAGCTTAGACTCGCGGGGGCGAGAGACCCAGTACTTC
CASSLDSRGRETQYF
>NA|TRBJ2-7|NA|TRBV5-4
TGTGCCAGCAGCTGGGGGGTTCCGAGCTCCTACGAGCAGTACTTC
CASSWGVPSSYEQYF